The 5 T cell receptor beta chains below come from one sample, sequenced in a study of T cells in Graves' hyperthyroidism and ophthalmopathy. There were TCR beta CDR3 regions amplified from RNA transcripts. The HTBI primer set was used in a first-round RT-PCR of the TCR CDR3. TCRdb reprocessed the multiplex PCR reads via MiXCR and lists one record per CDR3 protein. The profile shows some 440,000 distinct CDR3 sequences, approximately 14% of them singletons. The sequenced sample was blood. The receptors were gathered from a woman in her late teens or twenties with Graves' hyperthyroidism.

This clonotype was found a few times. J is TRBJ1-5 and V is TRBV10-3, with D hard to call. V was clipped by 3 bases and J by 0 bases, with 9 bases between them. CDR1 and CDR2 from the germline V gene are ENHRY and SYGVKD. This CDR3 is 15 amino acids long. The CDR3 coding sequence is TGTGCCATCAGTGACGGACGGTATAGCAATCAGCCCCAGCATTTT. It is translated as CAISDGRYSNQPQHF.

This clonotype was seen many times. V usage is TRBV28 and J usage is TRBJ2-1, with 8 bases aligning to TRBD2. CDR3 length: 15 residues. J gave up 2 bases and V 5 bases, and 5 bases lay outside the gene matches. Germline assignment: CDR1 MDHEN and CDR2 SYDVKM. The CDR3 reads CASSPSGRAYNEQFF. CDR3 sequence (DNA): TGTGCCAGCAGTCCCAGCGGGAGAGCCTACAATGAGCAGTTCTTC.

This clonotype was counted between two and nine times. This sequence joins TRBV6-1 and TRBJ1-6; D is perhaps TRBD1 (6 bases). With 5 bases removed from V and 4 bases from J, the gap between germline ends came to 12 bases. CDR1 and CDR2 (germline): MNHNS, SASEGT. There are 15 residues in the CDR3. CDR3 bases: TGTGCCAGCAGTTTGCGGACAGATTATAATTCACCCCTCCACTTT. Protein product: CASSLRTDYNSPLHF.

This clonotype turned up a few times. V and J are TRBV9 and TRBJ1-4, with D maybe TRBD1 (6 bases). Germline loops: CDR1 SGDLS, CDR2 YYNGEE. V was pared by 3 bases and J by 9 bases, with 18 bases between. The CDR3 runs 15 residues. For the CDR3, the DNA is TGTGCCAGCAGCGCTGGAGGGGGGCGCTTTCAAAAACTGTTTTTT. Amino acid sequence: CASSAGGGRFQKLFF.

The gene calls are TRBV5-1 and TRBJ2-1, with 7 bases matching TRBD1. The V and J ends lost 3 bases and 6 bases, in that order; junction bases with no gene match: 6. The CDR3 is made up of 14 amino acids. Germline V CDR1 and CDR2: SGHRS, YFSETQ. CDR3 sequence: CASSSEDRFNEQFF. Here the CDR3 DNA reads TGCGCCAGCAGCTCCGAGGACAGGTTCAATGAGCAGTTCTTC.